Listed below are T cell receptor beta chains from one sample, sequenced in a study of PD-1 and CTLA-4 blockade in melanoma. Sequencing used immunoSEQ multiplex PCR; TCRdb keeps in-frame clones, though not all of them. The sample contains 25,000 to 35,000 clones, approximately 90% of which appear only once. Sequenced material: CD8+ T cells from peripheral blood, taken from a patient given anti-PD-1 treatment. These receptors were collected from a human donor with melanoma. The CDR3 runs from the conserved cysteine through the conserved F or W. The D gene is left open where the match is weak. Size is omitted from some rows. Given values are once, few, many or a class for expanded clones.

abundance	v_gene	d_gene	j_gene	CDR3nt	CDR3aa
-	TRBV20-1	-	TRBJ2-1	TGCAGTGCTAGTGGAAGTAGGTTGAACGAGCAGTTCTTC	CSASGSRLNEQFF
-	TRBV27	-	TRBJ2-7	TGTGCCAGCCGGGGCAGAACGAGGGGAAGGCCCTCCTACGAGCAGTACTTC	CASRGRTRGRPSYEQYF
once	TRBV10-2	TRBD2	TRBJ2-3	TGCGCCAGCAGTGAATTAGCGGGAGGGCCAGATACGCAGTATTTT	CASSELAGGPDTQYF
-	TRBV4-2	-	TRBJ1-1	TGTGCCAGCAGCTCTGGGCAGGACACTGAAGCTTTCTTT	CASSSGQDTEAFF
once	TRBV11-1	-	TRBJ1-1	TGTGCCAGCAGCTGGGGAGGCGGGGGAGACACTGAAGCTTTCTTT	CASSWGGGGDTEAFF
-	TRBV5-4	-	TRBJ2-7	TGTGCCAGCAGTTTCCGATTAGGACTACCTCCAGGGGAGCAGTACTTC	CASSFRLGLPPGEQYF
-	TRBV14	TRBD1	TRBJ2-5	TGTGCCAGCAGCCAGGAGACAGGGGCGAAAGAGACCCAGTACTTC	CASSQETGAKETQYF
-	TRBV6-5	TRBD1	TRBJ1-1	TGTGCCAGCAGTTATGCAGGGGGCCCTGAAGCTTTCTTT	CASSYAGGPEAFF
-	TRBV7-9	TRBD1	TRBJ2-2	TGTGCCAGCAGCCCAAGAGGGACAGAGAACACCGGGGAGCTGTTTTTT	CASSPRGTENTGELFF
-	TRBV29-1	-	TRBJ1-2	TGCAGCGTTGATAATTCCGGCAACTATGGCTACACCTTC	CSVDNSGNYGYTF
-	TRBV28	-	TRBJ1-5	TGTGCCAGCAGCCTCTATAGCAATCAGCCCCAGCATTTT	CASSLYSNQPQHF
-	TRBV21-1	-	TRBJ2-4	TGTGCCAGCAGCAAGAATGAGACCTCTTTAGCCAAAAACATTCAGTACTTC	CASSKNETSLAKNIQYF
-	TRBV7-9	-	TRBJ1-1	TGTGCCAGCAGCCCAGGGGTTACTGAAGCTTTCTTT	CASSPGVTEAFF
-	TRBV10-1	-	TRBJ1-1	TGCGCCAGCAGTGACGTGGGGGGCACTGAAGCTTTCTTT	CASSDVGGTEAFF
-	TRBV5-1	-	TRBJ1-2	TGCGCCAGCAGCTTGGCGGGGGACGGGCGCTACACCTTC	CASSLAGDGRYTF
few	TRBV5-1	-	TRBJ2-7	TGCGCCAGCAGCCCGGACAGTCAATACGAGCAGTACTTC	CASSPDSQYEQYF
-	TRBV7-9	TRBD2	TRBJ2-5	TGTGCCAGCAGTCCCCTGGGACTAGCGGGAGTGGATGAGACCCAGTACTTC	CASSPLGLAGVDETQYF
few	TRBV28	TRBD2	TRBJ2-7	TGTGCCAGCACGCTAGCGGGAGGCGAGCAGTACTTC	CASTLAGGEQYF
-	TRBV19	-	TRBJ1-5	TGTGCCAGTAGTATCGGCAGGGAGGCACAGCCCCAGCATTTT	CASSIGREAQPQHF
-	TRBV3-1/TRBV3-2	-	TRBJ1-4	TGTGCCAGCAGCCCTGGCGGTGAAAAACTGTTTTTT	CASSPGGEKLFF
-	TRBV28	-	TRBJ1-1	TGTGCCAGCAGTTTCACAGGGAACACTGAAGCTTTCTTT	CASSFTGNTEAFF
-	TRBV4-1	TRBD1	TRBJ2-1	TGCGCCAGCAGCCAAGATGGGCAGGGGGTTACCCCCTACAATGAGCAGTTCTTC	CASSQDGQGVTPYNEQFF
-	TRBV29-1	-	TRBJ1-1	TGCAGCGTTGAAGGGTCAGCGATGAACACTGAAGCTTTCTTT	CSVEGSAMNTEAFF
-	TRBV9	-	TRBJ1-2	TGTGCCAGCAGCGTAGGTGCTGTCCTGGAGAACTATGGCTACACCTTC	CASSVGAVLENYGYTF
-	TRBV28	-	TRBJ1-5	TGTGCCAGCAGCCTAAGGGACGGTCATCAGCCCCAGCATTTT	CASSLRDGHQPQHF
few	TRBV28	-	TRBJ1-6	TGTGCCAGCAGGCGAGGTTCACCCCTCCACTTT	CASRRGSPLHF
-	TRBV29-1	-	TRBJ1-2	TGCAGCGTTCGACAAGATACATATGGCTACACCTTC	CSVRQDTYGYTF
-	TRBV4-2	TRBD1	TRBJ2-2	TGTGCCAGCAGCCAAGAGCCCCAGGGGGTCCCCGGGGAGCTGTTTTTT	CASSQEPQGVPGELFF